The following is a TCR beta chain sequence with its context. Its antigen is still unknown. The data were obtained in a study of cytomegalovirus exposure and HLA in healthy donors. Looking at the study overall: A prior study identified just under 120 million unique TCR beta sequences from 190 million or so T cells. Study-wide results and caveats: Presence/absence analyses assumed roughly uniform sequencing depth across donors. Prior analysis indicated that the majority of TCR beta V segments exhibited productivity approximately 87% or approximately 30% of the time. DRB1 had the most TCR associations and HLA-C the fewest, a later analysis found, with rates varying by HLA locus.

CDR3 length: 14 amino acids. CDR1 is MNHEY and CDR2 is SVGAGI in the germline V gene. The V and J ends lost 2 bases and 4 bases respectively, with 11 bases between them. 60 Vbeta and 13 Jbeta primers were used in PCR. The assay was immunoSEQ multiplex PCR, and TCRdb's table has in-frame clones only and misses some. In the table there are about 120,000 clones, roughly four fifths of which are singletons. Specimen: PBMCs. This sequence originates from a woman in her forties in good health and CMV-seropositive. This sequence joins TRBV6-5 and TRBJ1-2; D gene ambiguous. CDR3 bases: TGTGCCAGCAGTTACCGGAGGGAGGGCTATGGCTACACCTTC. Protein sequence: CASSYRREGYGYTF.